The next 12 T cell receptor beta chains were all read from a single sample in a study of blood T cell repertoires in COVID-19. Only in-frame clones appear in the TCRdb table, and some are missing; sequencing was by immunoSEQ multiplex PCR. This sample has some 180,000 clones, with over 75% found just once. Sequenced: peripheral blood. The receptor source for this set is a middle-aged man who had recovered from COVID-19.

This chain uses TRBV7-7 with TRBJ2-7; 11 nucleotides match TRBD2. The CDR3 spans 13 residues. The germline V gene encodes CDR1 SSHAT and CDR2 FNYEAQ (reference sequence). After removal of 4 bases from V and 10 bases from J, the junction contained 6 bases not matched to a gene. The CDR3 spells CASSSQLAGDQYF. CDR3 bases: TGTGCCAGCAGCTCGCAACTAGCGGGGGACCAGTACTTC.

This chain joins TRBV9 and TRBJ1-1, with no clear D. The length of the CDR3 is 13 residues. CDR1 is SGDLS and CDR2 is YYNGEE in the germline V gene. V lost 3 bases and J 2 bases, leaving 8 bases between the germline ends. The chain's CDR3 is CASSAPTNTEAFF. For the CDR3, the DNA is TGTGCCAGCAGCGCGCCCACAAACACTGAAGCTTTCTTT.

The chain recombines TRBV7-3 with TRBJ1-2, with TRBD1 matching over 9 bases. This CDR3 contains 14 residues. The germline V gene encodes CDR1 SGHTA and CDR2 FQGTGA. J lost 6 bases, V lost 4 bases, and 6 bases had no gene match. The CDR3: CASSSTDRGDGYTF. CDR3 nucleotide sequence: TGTGCCAGCAGCTCAACGGACAGGGGTGATGGCTACACCTTC. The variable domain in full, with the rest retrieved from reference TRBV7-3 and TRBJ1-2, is GAGVSQTPSNKVTEKGKYVELRCDPISGHTALYWYRQSLGQGPEFLIYFQGTGAADDSGLPNDRFFAVRPEGSVSTLKIQRTERGDSAVYLCASSSTDRGDGYTFGSGTRLTVV.

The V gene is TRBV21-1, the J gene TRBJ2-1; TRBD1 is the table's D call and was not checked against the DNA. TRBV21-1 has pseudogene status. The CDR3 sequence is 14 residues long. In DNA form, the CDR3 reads TGTGCCAGCAGGACAGGGGGCTGTTGGAATGAGCAGTTCTTC. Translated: CASRTGGCWNEQFF.

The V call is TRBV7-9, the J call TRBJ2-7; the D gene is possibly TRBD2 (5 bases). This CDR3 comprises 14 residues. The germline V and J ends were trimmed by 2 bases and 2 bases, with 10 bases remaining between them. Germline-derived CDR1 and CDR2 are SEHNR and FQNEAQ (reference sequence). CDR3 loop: CASSLNPGAYEQYF. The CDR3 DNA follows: TGTGCCAGCAGCTTAAACCCCGGGGCCTACGAGCAGTACTTC.

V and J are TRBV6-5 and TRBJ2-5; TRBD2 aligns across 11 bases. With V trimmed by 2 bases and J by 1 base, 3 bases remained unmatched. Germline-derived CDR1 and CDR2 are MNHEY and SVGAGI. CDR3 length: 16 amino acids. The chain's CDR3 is CASSYDLAGGQETQYF. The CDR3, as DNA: TGTGCCAGCAGTTACGATCTAGCGGGGGGCCAAGAGACCCAGTACTTC.

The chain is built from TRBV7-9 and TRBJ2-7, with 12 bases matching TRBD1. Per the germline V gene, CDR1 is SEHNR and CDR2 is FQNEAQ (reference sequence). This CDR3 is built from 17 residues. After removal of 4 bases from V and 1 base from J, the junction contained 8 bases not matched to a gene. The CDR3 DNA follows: TGTGCCAGCAGCTACCGGGACAGGGGGCGTAGTTCCTACGAGCAGTACTTC. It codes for CASSYRDRGRSSYEQYF.

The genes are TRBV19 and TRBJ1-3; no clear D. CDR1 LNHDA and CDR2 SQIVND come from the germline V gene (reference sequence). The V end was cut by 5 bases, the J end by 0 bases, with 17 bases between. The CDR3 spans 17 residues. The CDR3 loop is CASSPSGDSYSGNTIYF. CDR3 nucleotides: TGTGCCAGTAGTCCCAGCGGGGATTCCTACTCTGGAAACACCATATATTTT.

In DNA, the CDR3 is TGTGCCTGGAGTGTACGGGGACAACCTAATCAGCCCCAGCATTTT. It yields the protein CAWSVRGQPNQPQHF. The chain recombines TRBV30 with TRBJ1-5; possible D gene TRBD1, 6 bases. Trimming stripped 0 bases from V and 4 bases from J, with 13 bases between. The CDR3 is 15 residues long. The germline gives CDR1 GTSNPN, CDR2 SVGIG (reference sequence). The full variable domain, rest sourced from reference TRBV30 and TRBJ1-5, is SQTIHQWPATLVQPVGSPLSLECTVEGTSNPNLYWYRQAAGRGLQLLFYSVGIGQISSEVPQNLSASRPQDRQFILSSKKLLLSDSGFYLCAWSVRGQPNQPQHFGDGTRLSIL.

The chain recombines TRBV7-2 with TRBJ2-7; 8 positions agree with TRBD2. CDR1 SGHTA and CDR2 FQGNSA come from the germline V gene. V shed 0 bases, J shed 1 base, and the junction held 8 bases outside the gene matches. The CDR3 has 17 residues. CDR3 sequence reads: CASSLAQPAGVSYEQYF. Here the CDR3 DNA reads TGTGCCAGCAGCTTAGCGCAACCAGCGGGAGTATCCTACGAGCAGTACTTC.

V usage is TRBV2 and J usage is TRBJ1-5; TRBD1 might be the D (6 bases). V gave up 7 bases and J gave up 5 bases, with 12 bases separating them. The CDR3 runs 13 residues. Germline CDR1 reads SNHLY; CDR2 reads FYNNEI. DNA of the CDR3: TGTGCCAGCAAGGAACAGGGTTATCAGCCCCAGCATTTT. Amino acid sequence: CASKEQGYQPQHF.

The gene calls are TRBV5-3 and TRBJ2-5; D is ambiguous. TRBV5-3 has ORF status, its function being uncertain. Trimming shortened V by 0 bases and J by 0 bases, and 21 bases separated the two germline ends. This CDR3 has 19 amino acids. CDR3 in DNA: TGTGCCAGAAGCTTGGTTGCTGTATCTCCGTCAAACTACCAAGAGACCCAGTACTTC. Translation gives CARSLVAVSPSNYQETQYF.